Here is one T cell receptor beta chain with its context. Antigen unknown. Only in-frame clones appear in the TCRdb table, and some are missing; sequencing was by immunoSEQ multiplex PCR. The repertoire holds about 31,000 clones, with around 80% as singletons. These data belong to a study of T cells in narcolepsy. Germline V CDR1 and CDR2: MNHEY, SMNVEV (reference sequence). Trimming took off 2 bases at V and 2 bases at J, with 13 bases between the two ends. The CDR3 sequence is 15 residues long. Study-wide findings and caveats: Same-patient CSF and blood CD4+ T cell clonotypes included HCRT-specific and TRIB2-specific autoreactive ones.

The specimen sequenced was CD45RA- memory CD4+ T cells from PBMCs. The chain couples TRBV27 to TRBJ2-7; D possibly corresponds to TRBD1 (6 bases). This TCR was sampled from a human donor with narcolepsy. The CDR3 is CASSLRQGYTYEQYF. CDR3 sequence (DNA): TGTGCCAGCAGTTTACGGCAGGGGTACACCTACGAGCAGTACTTC.